Shown below are 5 T cell receptor beta chains from a single sample sequenced in a study of tumor-infiltrating lymphocytes in localized non-small cell lung cancer (dated by TCRdb to the early 2020s). The library was prepared using the immunoSEQ multiplex PCR assay. The source is immuneACCESS, and TCRdb retained only in-frame sequences with V and J called. Part of the clones is not carried over; for the studies checked, unresolved V genes explain less than half of this, and the remainder is unexplained. This sample gives over 7,000 clones in total; roughly 69% of them show up just once. The ten largest clones capture roughly 6.9% of the sample. Sequencing input: uninvolved lung tissue not adjacent to the tumor. Receptors were obtained from a human donor with non-small cell lung cancer.

This sequence joins TRBV5-6 and TRBJ2-5; D may be TRBD1 (6 bases). The CDR3 is made up of 15 amino acids. The germline V gene has CDR1 SGHDT and CDR2 YYEEEE. V lost 1 base to trimming and J lost 6 bases, with 16 bases between them. The CDR3: CASSLRGRGVQTQYF. The CDR3 nucleotides are TGTGCCAGCAGCTTGAGGGGCAGGGGCGTACAGACCCAGTACTTC.

This rearrangement joins TRBV28 to TRBJ1-1, with D perhaps TRBD1 (6 bases). Germline V gene lookup returns CDR1 MDHEN and CDR2 SYDVKM. V was trimmed by 6 bases and J by 4 bases, leaving 21 bases between them. This CDR3 comprises 16 residues. Here the CDR3 reads CASSDVAGGPGTEAFF. The CDR3 nucleotides read TGTGCCAGCAGCGACGTCGCGGGGGGCCCGGGCACTGAAGCTTTCTTT.

The chain uses TRBV6-5 and TRBJ2-1; tentative D call: TRBD2 (5 bases). Deletions cut 6 bases from V and 5 bases from J, with 17 bases between. This CDR3 comprises 15 residues. Germline assignment: CDR1 MNHEY and CDR2 SVGAGI. Here the CDR3 reads CASSPGISNHNEQFF. In nucleotides, the CDR3 is TGTGCCAGCAGCCCCGGGATCAGCAACCACAATGAGCAGTTCTTC.

V and J are TRBV30 and TRBJ1-5, with D unresolved. Trimming pared 5 bases from V and 4 bases from J, leaving 12 bases between. This CDR3 is 13 amino acids long. Germline loops: CDR1 GTSNPN, CDR2 SVGIG (reference sequence). Written as DNA, the CDR3 is TGTGCCTGGGGTATTGGGCCGAATCAGCCCCAGCATTTT. Its protein product is CAWGIGPNQPQHF.

V and J are TRBV30 and TRBJ1-1; D not certain. V shed 5 bases and J shed 7 bases, with 17 bases lying between them. Per germline, CDR1 GTSNPN and CDR2 SVGIG (reference sequence). CDR3 size: 13 residues. CDR3 protein: CAWVTDGYIEAFF. In DNA form, the CDR3 reads TGTGCCTGGGTTACGGACGGTTATATTGAAGCTTTCTTT.